Included here is one T cell receptor (beta chain) sequence, with context. This specimen belongs to a study of blood T cell repertoires in COVID-19. Background on the study: The United States, Italy and Spain supplied acute and convalescent COVID-19 samples. PBMCs, B-cell-depleted T cells, or T cells provided the cDNA or gDNA that made up the material.

Germline values: CDR1 SGHRS, CDR2 YFSETQ. With 5 bases removed from V and 4 bases from J, the gap between germline ends came to 10 bases. The CDR3 runs 12 residues. In the original workflow: Scientists estimated how many nucleated cells there were by amplifying reference gene primers. The data were produced by immunoSEQ multiplex PCR, yet TCRdb's version contains in-frame clones alone and is incomplete. V, J and clone size are those of that table, while D and trimming were read from the DNA. The sample has about 280,000 clones, roughly 87% seen once. The chain links TRBV5-1 to TRBJ2-7; no reliable D call. Sequencing was carried out using peripheral blood. This sequence originates from a man in his late teens or twenties with active or convalescent COVID-19. CDR3 coding DNA: TGCGCCAGCAGTAAAAGTCGGTACGAGCAGTACTTC. Amino acids: CASSKSRYEQYF.